The clone carrying this T cell receptor beta chain has at least ten counts. Its antigen is currently unknown. This record belongs to a study of spatial heterogeneity in lung cancer. About the study: Sequencing consistently turned up more beta-chain sequences than alpha-chain sequences. Overall study findings and caveats: Ubiquitous expanded tumor TCRs were observed in blood more at resection than follow-up.

The CDR3 has 17 residues. CDR1 is KGHDR and CDR2 is SFDVKD in the germline V gene. The V segment lost 1 base and the J segment 1 base; nucleotides outside the gene matches: 5. TCRdb re-called the 5' RACE reads through MiXCR, storing one row per CDR3 protein. The profile shows approximately 25,000 distinct CDR3 sequences, 3% to 3.5% of them singletons. Time point defined: sample taken at primary tumor resection. Sequencing was performed on whole RNA extracted from tumor and nontumor lung tissue, or from frozen PBMC, and the material was left unsorted. This material consisted of PBMCs, taken at surgery. The TCR was taken from a female donor with early-stage non-small cell lung cancer. The chain employs TRBV24-1 and TRBJ2-5; 10 bases line up with TRBD2. CDR3 sequence: CATSDLPAGGGQETQYF. CDR3 coding DNA: TGTGCCACCAGTGATTTACCAGCGGGAGGGGGCCAAGAGACCCAGTACTTC.